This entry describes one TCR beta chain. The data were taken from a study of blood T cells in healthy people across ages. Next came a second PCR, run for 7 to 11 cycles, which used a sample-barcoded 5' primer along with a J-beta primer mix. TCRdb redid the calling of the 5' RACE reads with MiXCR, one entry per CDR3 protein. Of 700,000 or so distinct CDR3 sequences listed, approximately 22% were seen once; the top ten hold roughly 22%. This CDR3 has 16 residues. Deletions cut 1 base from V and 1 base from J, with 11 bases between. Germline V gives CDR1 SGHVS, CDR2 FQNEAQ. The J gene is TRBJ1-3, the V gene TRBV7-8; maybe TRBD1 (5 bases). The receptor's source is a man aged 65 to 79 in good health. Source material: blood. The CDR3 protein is CASSLGFGGSGNTIYF. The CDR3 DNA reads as TGTGCCAGCAGCTTAGGTTTTGGGGGATCTGGAAACACCATATATTTT. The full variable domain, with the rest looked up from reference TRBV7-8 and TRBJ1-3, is GAGVSQSPRYKVAKRGQDVALRCDPISGHVSLFWYQQALGQGPEFLTYFQNEAQLDKSGLPSDRFFAERPEGSVSTLKIQRTQQEDSAVYLCASSLGFGGSGNTIYFGEGSWLTVV.